Following are 7 T cell receptor beta chains from one sample sequenced in a study of beta chain features in type 1 diabetes. Points from the study as a whole: Type 1 diabetes patients had moderately but significantly shorter TCRB CDR3s in all four CD4+ subsets.

Their cognate antigens are unknown. Expressed TCRB transcripts were sequenced after all isolated RNA was converted to cDNA. Using immunoSEQ multiplex PCR, the repertoire was profiled, and TCRdb retains in-frame clones only, with some absent. The repertoire holds some 250,000 clones, with approximately 11% as singletons. The sample comprised naive CD4+ T cells from blood. All receptors come from a man under 40 with type 1 diabetes.

The J gene is TRBJ2-1, the V gene TRBV15; tentatively, D is TRBD2 (6 bases). V was trimmed by 2 bases and J by 6 bases, leaving 14 bases between them. The CDR3 is 15 residues long. The germline CDR1 and CDR2 sequences are LNHNV and YYDKDF (reference sequence). The CDR3 loop is CATSRQRLGGNEQFF. The CDR3 bases are TGTGCCACCAGCAGACAGAGACTGGGGGGCAATGAGCAGTTCTTC.

The V and J genes are TRBV4-3 and TRBJ1-5, with D uncertain. Germline assignment: CDR1 LGHNA and CDR2 YSLEER. Trimming shortened V by 1 base and J by 1 base, and 8 bases separated the two germline ends. There are 15 residues in the CDR3. For the CDR3, the DNA is TGCGCCAGCAGCCAAGTCTACCCGAGCAATCAGCCCCAGCATTTT. It translates to CASSQVYPSNQPQHF.

Of note for this clone: The sample contains more than one DNA sequence encoding this CDR3. In DNA form, the CDR3 reads TGTGCCAGCAGCTTGAGCGGGGGGTCTTCCTACGAGCAGTACTTC. Translated, it gives CASSLSGGSSYEQYF. The chain uses TRBV7-3 and TRBJ2-7, with 9 bases matching TRBD2. Germline lookup yields CDR1 SGHTA and CDR2 FQGTGA. This CDR3 contains 15 residues. V shed 3 bases, J shed 1 base, and the junction held 4 bases outside the gene matches.

This clone has only a few counts. The rearrangement uses TRBV7-9 and TRBJ2-4, with D possibly being TRBD1 (7 bases). The CDR3 is made up of 11 amino acids. Germline V gene data show CDR1 as SEHNR and CDR2 as FQNEAQ (reference sequence). The DNA of the CDR3 is TGTGCGATCGACAGGGAGGACATTCAGTACTTC. Translating gives CAIDREDIQYF.

V usage is TRBV4-3 and J usage is TRBJ1-1, with D possibly being TRBD1 (6 bases). Between the trimmed V and J ends, which lost 5 bases and 0 bases, there was a span of 13 bases. CDR1 is LGHNA and CDR2 is YSLEER in the germline V gene. CDR3 size: 15 residues. The CDR3 spells CASSTHQGLNTEAFF. Written as DNA, the CDR3 is TGCGCCAGCAGCACACACCAGGGGCTGAACACTGAAGCTTTCTTT.

CDR3 sequence: CASSPLSAAGGYGYTF. In nucleotides, the CDR3 is TGTGCCAGCAGCCCTTTATCCGCAGCCGGGGGCTATGGCTACACCTTC. This chain joins TRBV4-2 and TRBJ1-2, with D perhaps matching TRBD1 (5 bases). From germline, CDR1 is LGHNA and CDR2 YNFKEQ. Deletions cut 4 bases from V and 4 bases from J, with 19 bases between. The CDR3 contains 16 residues.

The V call is TRBV7-8, the J call TRBJ2-5, with 12 bases aligning to TRBD2. CDR3 length: 14 residues. V was clipped by 8 bases and J by 3 bases; unmatched bases: 4. The V gene's germline CDR1 is SGHVS and CDR2 FQNEAQ. The CDR3 nucleotides read TGTGCCAGCCGACGGACTAGCGGGGAAGAGACCCAGTACTTC. Its protein is CASRRTSGEETQYF. The full variable domain, completed using reference TRBV7-8 and TRBJ2-5, is GAGVSQSPRYKVAKRGQDVALRCDPISGHVSLFWYQQALGQGPEFLTYFQNEAQLDKSGLPSDRFFAERPEGSVSTLKIQRTQQEDSAVYLCASRRTSGEETQYFGPGTRLLVL.